Listed below are T cell receptor beta chains from one sample, sequenced in a study of siplizumab effects on memory and regulatory T cells. Some clones are missing from TCRdb's copy, which holds only in-frame ones; the method was immunoSEQ multiplex PCR. The sample has several thousand clones, about 50% seen once. Their recognized antigens are unknown. Sequencing was done on a sample of CFSE-low (dividing) CD8+ T cells sorted from an allogeneic mixed lymphocyte reaction. These receptor sequences come from a human donor in good health; the cells came from an allogeneic mixed lymphocyte reaction. Some clones in this sample may be carry-over from other donors' samples. Both conserved end residues are trimmed from each CDR3. Each record gives: clone size, V gene, J gene, CDR3 protein. Size is omitted from some rows. Given values are once, few, many or a class for expanded clones.

abundance: -; v_gene: TRBV7-8; j_gene: TRBJ2-3; CDR3aa: ASSFASSTDTQY
abundance: many; v_gene: TRBV15; j_gene: TRBJ1-5; CDR3aa: ATSRVAGGQPQH
abundance: -; v_gene: TRBV2; j_gene: TRBJ2-7; CDR3aa: ARGGSSYEQY
abundance: -; v_gene: TRBV5-8; j_gene: TRBJ2-2; CDR3aa: ASSFGTTNTGELF
abundance: -; v_gene: TRBV4-2; j_gene: TRBJ2-1; CDR3aa: ASSPYGPSGEQF
abundance: medium-sized; v_gene: TRBV13; j_gene: TRBJ2-2; CDR3aa: ASSLRGGTGELF
abundance: -; v_gene: TRBV25-1; j_gene: TRBJ2-7; CDR3aa: ASSGAVEQY
abundance: -; v_gene: TRBV5-4; j_gene: TRBJ2-1; CDR3aa: ASSIHLANNEQF
abundance: few; v_gene: TRBV10-3; j_gene: TRBJ1-2; CDR3aa: AISESGSYGYT
abundance: -; v_gene: TRBV7-9; j_gene: TRBJ2-7; CDR3aa: ASSLYGDEQY
abundance: -; v_gene: TRBV7-3; j_gene: TRBJ2-1; CDR3aa: ASSLGLAKTYNEQF
abundance: -; v_gene: TRBV6-9; j_gene: TRBJ2-3; CDR3aa: ASSLTAGAADTQY
abundance: -; v_gene: TRBV19; j_gene: TRBJ1-5; CDR3aa: ASIPGTASNQPQH
abundance: -; v_gene: TRBV29-1; j_gene: TRBJ2-7; CDR3aa: SVEGPGSYEQY
abundance: -; v_gene: TRBV4-1; j_gene: TRBJ2-2; CDR3aa: ASSQVIAGGNTGELF
abundance: -; v_gene: TRBV7-8; j_gene: TRBJ2-7; CDR3aa: ASSFGQTYEQY
abundance: -; v_gene: TRBV4-1; j_gene: TRBJ1-6; CDR3aa: ASSQDQGISPLH
abundance: -; v_gene: TRBV28; j_gene: TRBJ2-7; CDR3aa: ASSFGGFYEQY
abundance: few; v_gene: TRBV15; j_gene: TRBJ1-2; CDR3aa: ATSRVSRDPYGYT
abundance: once; v_gene: TRBV6-5; j_gene: TRBJ2-3; CDR3aa: ASSYWSGSTDTQY
abundance: few; v_gene: TRBV7-9; j_gene: TRBJ2-5; CDR3aa: ASSLISPDREQETQY
abundance: few; v_gene: TRBV15; j_gene: TRBJ2-3; CDR3aa: ATSRDPTEFTDTQY
abundance: few; v_gene: TRBV14; j_gene: TRBJ2-3; CDR3aa: ASSPRESLPDTQY
abundance: -; v_gene: TRBV7-6; j_gene: TRBJ2-3; CDR3aa: ASNPLDSLGGGTQY
abundance: -; v_gene: TRBV19; j_gene: TRBJ1-4; CDR3aa: ASSIAGRTNEKLF
abundance: -; v_gene: TRBV5-4; j_gene: TRBJ2-1; CDR3aa: ASSLWKFHEQF
abundance: -; v_gene: TRBV10-3; j_gene: TRBJ2-5; CDR3aa: AISESGALLEQETQY
abundance: few; v_gene: TRBV7-8; j_gene: TRBJ2-1; CDR3aa: ASSLVGGSSYNEQF
abundance: -; v_gene: TRBV9; j_gene: TRBJ2-6; CDR3aa: ASSDRANVLT
abundance: few; v_gene: TRBV14; j_gene: TRBJ2-1; CDR3aa: ASSQVGTSLYNEQF
abundance: -; v_gene: TRBV5-6; j_gene: TRBJ2-3; CDR3aa: ASSSPPRPLTDTQY
abundance: -; v_gene: TRBV7-8; j_gene: TRBJ1-5; CDR3aa: ASSLEGGGGSQPQH
abundance: -; v_gene: TRBV9; j_gene: TRBJ2-3; CDR3aa: ASSPPAGAPDTQY
abundance: few; v_gene: TRBV4-1; j_gene: TRBJ1-1; CDR3aa: ASRVSGQSFTEAF
abundance: -; v_gene: TRBV5-8; j_gene: TRBJ2-7; CDR3aa: ASSLTSPYEQY
abundance: -; v_gene: TRBV27; j_gene: TRBJ2-7; CDR3aa: ASSLSLAGSYEQY
abundance: -; v_gene: TRBV9; j_gene: TRBJ2-1; CDR3aa: ASSVGLARANEQF
abundance: -; v_gene: TRBV28; j_gene: TRBJ2-5; CDR3aa: ASSLRNREETQY
abundance: medium-sized; v_gene: TRBV27; j_gene: TRBJ1-5; CDR3aa: ASSPTGFNQPQH
abundance: few; v_gene: TRBV19; j_gene: TRBJ2-2; CDR3aa: ASSSFWDTNTGELF
abundance: -; v_gene: TRBV4-2; j_gene: TRBJ2-5; CDR3aa: ASSQVEDETQY
abundance: -; v_gene: TRBV9; j_gene: TRBJ2-3; CDR3aa: ASSVETVTDTQY
abundance: -; v_gene: TRBV19; j_gene: TRBJ1-1; CDR3aa: ASSVWSGMNTEAF
abundance: -; v_gene: TRBV27; j_gene: TRBJ1-2; CDR3aa: ASSSDRGNYGYT
abundance: few; v_gene: TRBV7-2; j_gene: TRBJ2-7; CDR3aa: ASTLLAESYEQY
abundance: -; v_gene: TRBV7-9; j_gene: TRBJ1-2; CDR3aa: ASSLDPVYGYT
abundance: -; v_gene: TRBV27; j_gene: TRBJ1-4; CDR3aa: ASSPWTGGGLGEKLF
abundance: few; v_gene: TRBV7-9; j_gene: TRBJ1-2; CDR3aa: ASSLDPEGYT
abundance: once; v_gene: TRBV2; j_gene: TRBJ2-1; CDR3aa: ASSEGRTTAYNEQF
abundance: -; v_gene: TRBV28; j_gene: TRBJ2-1; CDR3aa: ASSPTTTKHNEQF
abundance: -; v_gene: TRBV6-5; j_gene: TRBJ2-5; CDR3aa: ASSLGQGGETQY
abundance: few; v_gene: TRBV28; j_gene: TRBJ2-7; CDR3aa: ASSFEGWTYEQY
abundance: -; v_gene: TRBV6-5; j_gene: TRBJ2-2; CDR3aa: ASSYGTGELF
abundance: -; v_gene: TRBV4-1; j_gene: TRBJ2-7; CDR3aa: ASSQTVGGVYEQY
abundance: -; v_gene: TRBV30; j_gene: TRBJ2-1; CDR3aa: AWSVLNGNLNEQF
abundance: few; v_gene: TRBV27; j_gene: TRBJ2-1; CDR3aa: ASSLSVGTRSNEQF